The subject of this entry is one TCR beta chain. The specificity of this receptor is unknown. Base-call qualities are not available, and no considerably larger clone is one nucleotide away. The donors were healthy, HIV-negative adults who had no recently reported acute infections or vaccinations. Every donor was a Caucasian adult living in Nashville, Tennessee, USA. CD8 memory samples were composed of magnetically selected CD45RO+ cells combined with CCR7-negative CD45RA+ effector memory (TemRA) cells. Blood was collected by leukapheresis, and PBMCs were isolated by Ficoll-Histopaque density gradient centrifugation and then cryopreserved in liquid nitrogen vapor phase. Analytical flow cytometry was used to check the purity and quantity of every magnetically sorted T cell population. From each sorted fraction, genomic DNA was isolated and quantified by UV absorbance on a Nanodrop 2000c. The entry originates in a study of shared clonotypes between healthy human individuals (dated by TCRdb to the early 2020s). With respect to the entire study: A couple of women and a few men aged 18 to 49 years were included in the cohort. For each donor, three plates each were used for CD4 naive and CD4 memory, two plates were used for CD8 naive, and one plate was used for CD8 memory. To estimate repertoire size and how much clonotypes are shared between individuals, the study performed deep sequencing of blood TCR repertoires from about five healthy adults. To increase sequencing depth and limit assay-specific biases, TCR repertoire library preparation and sequencing were carried out by different laboratories using diverse techniques. Each donor's leukapheresis produced roughly between roughly 0.85 and 9.5 billion PBMCs.

Using the deep immunoSEQ assay, multiplex PCR amplified TCR CDR3 regions from genomic DNA. For each cell subset, the extracted genomic DNA was distributed evenly across all wells of several immunoSEQ 96-well plates, and each plate served as one replicate. Each replicate PCR for sorted subsets received about 200 ng genomic DNA, equal to roughly 30,000 T cell genomes. Purified libraries were measured with a Qubit 3.0 fluorometer, size-checked on a Bioanalyzer 2100, and measured again with the KAPA Library Quantification kit. A separate single-read 150-cycle Illumina NextSeq 550 flow cell was used to sequence each immunoSEQ 96-well plate. The authors processed their data as follows. The immunoSEQ output contained only junctional sequences without quality scores, so filtering could not match that applied to full-length reads. Sequences were annotated with PyIR, a Python wrapper for IgBLAST v1.9, using IMGT germline references to assign V/J genes and CDR3. Any read was removed if the V/J assignment was weak (E-value above 1e-6), the CDR3 was missing, or the read contained stop codons, out-of-frame junctions, or ambiguous translated residues. V3J clonotypes were defined by identical inferred V gene, J gene, and CDR3 amino acid sequence. Percentage overlap between repertoires was calculated by dividing the number of shared unique clonotypes by the size of the smaller repertoire. Three approaches were used to assess repertoire richness: RTK rarefaction, the Chao1 estimator, and Recon v2.1 estimates of unobserved clonotypes. Generation probabilities for all TCRbeta clonotypes obtained by the gDNA method from several donors were computed using OLGA. In TCRdb, the immuneACCESS table is reduced to in-frame sequences with V and J assigned. These tables do not hold every clone; where another copy was compared, an unresolved V gene accounts for under half, and the others remain unexplained. That table supplies the V and J calls and clone size; D and trimming were determined from the DNA. The sample yields some 89,000 clones; less than 80% were counted once. The top ten constitute 45% of the sample.

Overall study outcomes, separate from this receptor: Larger estimated clonotype richness was generally found for naive subsets than for memory subsets. Even with the large sequencing depth, rarefaction of the sorted-subset datasets indicated that sequencing was incomplete. Clonotypes shared by all four sorted-subset donors showed higher generation probabilities than non-shared clonotypes. Because the study included only a small number of donors, the genetic and exposure-history diversity represented was limited. Roughly 5% of naive CD4, 3% to 3.5% of naive CD8, around 2.3% of memory CD4, and less than 0.45% of memory CD8 clonotypes were shared across a few donors. Pairwise subsampling indicated that sequencing depth was expected to affect the degree of clonotype sharing among donors. Sampling was limited to blood, and TCR repertoires in tissue likely differ from TCR repertoires in blood.

The CDR3 has 12 amino acids, counting the end cysteine and phenylalanine. The CDR3 DNA has 36 bases and is translated from base 1. Based on the germline V gene, the CDR1 and CDR2 sequences are MGHDK and SYGVNS. Trimming takes 8 bases off V and 1 base off J; junction bases not matched to a gene: 1. This sequence uses TRBV25-1 and TRBJ1-1; 7 nucleotides in the junction match TRBD1. Source material: memory CD8+ T cells sorted from blood. The cell subset or site label, read with the paper, signifies: CD45RO+ cells pooled with CCR7-negative TemRA cells. This TCR came from a man younger than 45 in good health. The DNA sequence is as follows: TGTGCCAGCCGGACAGGGAACACTGAAGCTTTCTTT. Its coded protein is CASRTGNTEAFF.